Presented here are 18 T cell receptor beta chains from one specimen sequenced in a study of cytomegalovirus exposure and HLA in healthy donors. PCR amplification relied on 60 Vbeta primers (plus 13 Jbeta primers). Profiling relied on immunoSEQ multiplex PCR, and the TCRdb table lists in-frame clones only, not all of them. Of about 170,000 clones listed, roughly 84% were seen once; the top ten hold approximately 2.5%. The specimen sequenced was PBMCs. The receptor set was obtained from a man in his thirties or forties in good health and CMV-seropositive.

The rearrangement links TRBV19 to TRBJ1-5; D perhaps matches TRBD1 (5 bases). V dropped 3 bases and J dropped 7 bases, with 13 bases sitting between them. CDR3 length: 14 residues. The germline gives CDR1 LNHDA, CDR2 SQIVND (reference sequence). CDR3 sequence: CASSMSRARQPQHF. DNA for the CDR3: TGTGCCAGTAGTATGAGCAGGGCGAGACAGCCCCAGCATTTT.

CDR3 protein: CASRAPSAPTDTQYF. CDR3 coding DNA: TGTGCCAGTAGAGCCCCTAGCGCTCCCACAGATACGCAGTATTTT. The rearrangement links TRBV19 to TRBJ2-3; D is possibly TRBD2 (6 bases). Trimming left V 6 bases short and J 2 bases short, with 15 bases between. Germline CDR1 LNHDA, CDR2 SQIVND (reference sequence). The CDR3 spans 15 residues.

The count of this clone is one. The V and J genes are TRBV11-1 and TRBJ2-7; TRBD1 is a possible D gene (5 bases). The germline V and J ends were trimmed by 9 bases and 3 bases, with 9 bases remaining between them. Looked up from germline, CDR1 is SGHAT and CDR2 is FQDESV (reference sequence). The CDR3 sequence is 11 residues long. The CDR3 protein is CASRRGYEQYF. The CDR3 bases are TGTGCCAGTCGAAGGGGCTACGAGCAGTACTTC.

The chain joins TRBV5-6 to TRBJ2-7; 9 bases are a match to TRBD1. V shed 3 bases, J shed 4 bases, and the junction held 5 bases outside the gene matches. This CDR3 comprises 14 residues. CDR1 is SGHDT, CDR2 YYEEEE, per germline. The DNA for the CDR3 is TGTGCCAGCAGCTGGGACAGGGCGGCTTACGAGCAGTACGTC. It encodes CASSWDRAAYEQYV.

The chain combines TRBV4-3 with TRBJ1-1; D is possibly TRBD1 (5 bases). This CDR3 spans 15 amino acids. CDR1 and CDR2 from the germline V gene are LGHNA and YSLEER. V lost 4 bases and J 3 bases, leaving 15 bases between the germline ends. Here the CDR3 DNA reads TGCGCCAGCAGCCGGACATGGGGGGGGGACACTGAAGCTTTCTTT. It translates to CASSRTWGGDTEAFF.

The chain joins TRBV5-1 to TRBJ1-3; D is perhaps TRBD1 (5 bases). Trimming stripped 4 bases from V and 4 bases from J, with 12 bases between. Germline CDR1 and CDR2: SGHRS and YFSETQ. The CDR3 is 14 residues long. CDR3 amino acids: CASSIQGEGNTIYF. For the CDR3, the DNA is TGCGCCAGCAGCATTCAGGGCGAAGGAAACACCATATATTTT.

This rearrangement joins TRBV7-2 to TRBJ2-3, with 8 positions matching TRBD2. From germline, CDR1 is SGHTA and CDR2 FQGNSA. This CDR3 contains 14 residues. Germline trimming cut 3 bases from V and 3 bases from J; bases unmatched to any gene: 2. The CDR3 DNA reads TGTGCCAGCAGCTTCGGCGGGAGGACAGATACGCAGTATTTT. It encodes CASSFGGRTDTQYF.

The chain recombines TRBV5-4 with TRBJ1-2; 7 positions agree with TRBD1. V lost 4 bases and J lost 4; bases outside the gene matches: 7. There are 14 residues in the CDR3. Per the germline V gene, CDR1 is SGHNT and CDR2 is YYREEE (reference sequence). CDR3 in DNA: TGTGCCAGCAGCCCCGACAGGGTAGGCTATGGCTACACCTTC. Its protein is CASSPDRVGYGYTF. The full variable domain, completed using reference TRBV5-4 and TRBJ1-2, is ETGVTQSPTHLIKTRGQQVTLRCSSQSGHNTVSWYQQALGQGPQFIFQYYREEENGRGNFPPRFSGLQFPNYSSELNVNALELDDSALYLCASSPDRVGYGYTFGSGTRLTVV.

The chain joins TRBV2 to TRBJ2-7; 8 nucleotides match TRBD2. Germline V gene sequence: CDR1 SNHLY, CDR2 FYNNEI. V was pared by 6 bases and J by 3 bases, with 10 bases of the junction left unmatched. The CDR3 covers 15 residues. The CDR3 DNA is TGTGCCAGCAGCGTTGAACCGGGACTAGTCTACGAGCAGTACTTC. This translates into CASSVEPGLVYEQYF.

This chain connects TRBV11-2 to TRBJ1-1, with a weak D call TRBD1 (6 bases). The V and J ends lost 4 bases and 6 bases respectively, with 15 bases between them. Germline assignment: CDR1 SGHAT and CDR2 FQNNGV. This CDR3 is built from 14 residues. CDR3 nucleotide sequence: TGTGCCAGCAGCTCCACAGGGTATCGCGCTGAAGCTTTCTTT. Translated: CASSSTGYRAEAFF.

CDR3 sequence reads: CASSQVVAGIQYF. The CDR3 DNA reads TGCGCCAGCAGCCAAGTAGTGGCGGGCATTCAGTACTTC. V and J are TRBV4-1 and TRBJ2-4; D might be TRBD2 (5 bases). CDR1 is MGHRA and CDR2 is YSYEKL in the germline V gene. This CDR3 is 13 amino acids long. V was trimmed by 1 base and J by 9 bases, leaving 10 bases between them.

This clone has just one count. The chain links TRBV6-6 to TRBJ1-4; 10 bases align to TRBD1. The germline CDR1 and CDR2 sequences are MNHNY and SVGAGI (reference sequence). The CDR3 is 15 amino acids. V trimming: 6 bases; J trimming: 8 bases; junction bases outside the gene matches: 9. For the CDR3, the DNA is TGTGCCAGCAGCCCCCGACAGGGGGCCATCGAAAAACTGTTTTTT. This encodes CASSPRQGAIEKLFF.

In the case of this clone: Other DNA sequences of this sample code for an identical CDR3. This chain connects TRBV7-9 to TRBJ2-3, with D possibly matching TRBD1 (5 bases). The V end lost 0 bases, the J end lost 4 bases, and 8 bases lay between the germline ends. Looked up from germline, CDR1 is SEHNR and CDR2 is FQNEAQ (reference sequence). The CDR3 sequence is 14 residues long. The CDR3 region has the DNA TGTGCCAGCAGCTTAGCTCAGGGCGCAGATACGCAGTATTTT. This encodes CASSLAQGADTQYF.

For the CDR3, the DNA is TGTGCCAGCAGCTCGCTCGGTAGCGGACCGACCGGGGAGCTGTTTTTT. Translated: CASSSLGSGPTGELFF. The chain recombines TRBV7-2 with TRBJ2-2; possible D gene TRBD2, 6 bases. Germline V gene lookup returns CDR1 SGHTA and CDR2 FQGNSA. The CDR3 has 16 amino acids. Trimming cost V 4 bases and J 5 bases, with 17 bases left between them.

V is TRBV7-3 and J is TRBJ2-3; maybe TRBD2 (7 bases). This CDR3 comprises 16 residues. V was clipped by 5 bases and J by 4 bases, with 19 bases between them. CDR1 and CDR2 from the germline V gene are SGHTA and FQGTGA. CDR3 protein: CASSHLGGAPPDTQYF. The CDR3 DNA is TGTGCCAGCAGCCACCTGGGGGGGGCGCCCCCAGATACGCAGTATTTT.

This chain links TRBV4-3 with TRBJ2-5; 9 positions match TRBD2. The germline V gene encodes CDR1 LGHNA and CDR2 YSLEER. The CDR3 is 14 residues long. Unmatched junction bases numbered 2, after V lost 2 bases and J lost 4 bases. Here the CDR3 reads CASSQRAGGETQYF. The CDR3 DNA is TGCGCCAGCAGCCAACGAGCGGGAGGAGAGACCCAGTACTTC.

The chain's CDR3 is CASSALYRNTEAFF. The CDR3, as DNA: TGTGCCAGCAGCGCATTATATAGGAACACTGAAGCTTTCTTT. The chain uses TRBV7-2 and TRBJ1-1; D gene uncertain. CDR3 length: 14 amino acids. Trimming removed 5 bases at V and 1 base at J, with 11 bases between. Germline CDR1 and CDR2: SGHTA and FQGNSA.

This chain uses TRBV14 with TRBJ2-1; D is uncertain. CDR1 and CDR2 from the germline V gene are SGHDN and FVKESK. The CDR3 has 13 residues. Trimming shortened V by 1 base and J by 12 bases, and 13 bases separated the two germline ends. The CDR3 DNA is TGTGCCAGCAGCCAAGGTGTGCTTTCGGGGCAGTTCTTC. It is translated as CASSQGVLSGQFF.